Shown below are 15 T cell receptor beta chains from a single sample sequenced in a study of T-cell reconstitution after alpha-beta-depleted transplantation in children. Unique molecular identifiers were incorporated during preparation of the TCRbeta library. TCRdb fed the PCR reads into MiXCR, producing one record per CDR3 protein. The table has more than 200,000 distinct CDR3 sequences, roughly 9.1% seen once. This specimen consisted of PBMCs, mostly from graft donor cells, obtained 360 days after TCRalphabeta/CD19-depleted stem cell transplant. The receptor source for this set is a male patient between 2 and 10 years old who had a stem cell transplant for acute myeloid leukemia, so the T cells may come from the graft donor.

This clonotype was counted many times. The V and J genes are TRBV5-1 and TRBJ2-1; 7 nucleotides match TRBD1. The ends lost 3 bases at V and 4 bases at J; junction bases unmatched: 7. Looked up from germline, CDR1 is SGHRS and CDR2 is YFSETQ. This CDR3 is 15 amino acids long. For the CDR3, the DNA is TGCGCCAGCAGCTCGTCGACAGGGCTATACAATGAGCAGTTCTTC. Protein: CASSSSTGLYNEQFF.

The table lists this clonotype with many counts. The chain recombines TRBV5-1 with TRBJ1-2, with D possibly being TRBD1 (5 bases). Germline values: CDR1 SGHRS, CDR2 YFSETQ. This CDR3 contains 13 residues. V was trimmed by 3 bases and J by 8 bases, leaving 14 bases between them. CDR3 sequence reads: CASSWDRDSGYTF. The DNA of the CDR3 is TGCGCCAGCAGCTGGGACCGGGACTCGGGCTACACCTTC.

This clonotype appeared many times. The rearrangement uses TRBV29-1 and TRBJ2-1; D unresolved. Per germline, CDR1 SQVTM and CDR2 ANQGSEA. This CDR3 has 12 residues. Trimming stripped 0 bases from V and 6 bases from J, with 6 bases between. For the CDR3, the DNA is TGCAGCGTTGAAGATGTGGTCAATGAGCAGTTCTTC. Translation: CSVEDVVNEQFF.

The CDR3 sequence is CASSSEDLATEAFF. Here the CDR3 DNA reads TGTGCCAGCAGCTCAGAGGACCTTGCGACTGAAGCTTTCTTT. The rearrangement uses TRBV7-9 and TRBJ1-1; no reliable D call. The V gene's germline CDR1 is SEHNR and CDR2 FQNEAQ (reference sequence). This CDR3 is 14 amino acids long. The ends were cut back, 4 bases at V and 5 bases at J, with 14 bases in the middle. The full variable domain, its missing parts supplied by reference TRBV7-9 and TRBJ1-1, is DTGVSQNPRHKITKRGQNVTFRCDPISEHNRLYWYRQTLGQGPEFLTYFQNEAQLEKSRLLSDRFSAERPKGSFSTLEIQRTEQGDSAMYLCASSSEDLATEAFFGQGTRLTVV.

In its sample, this clonotype was seen many times. The rearrangement joins TRBV20-1 to TRBJ1-2; a possible D gene is TRBD1 (5 bases). The CDR3 consists of 14 residues. V was shortened by 2 bases and J by 4 bases, with 14 bases between the two germline ends. Germline-derived CDR1 and CDR2 are DFQATT and SNEGSKA (reference sequence). The CDR3 region has the DNA TGCAGTGCTAGAAGTTGGGGGTATGGCTATGGCTACACCTTC. Its translation is CSARSWGYGYGYTF.

This clonotype was observed a handful of times. The CDR3 DNA reads as TGTGCCAGCAGCCAGTGGTTGAACACTGAAGCTTTCTTT. This encodes CASSQWLNTEAFF. The V and J genes are TRBV5-6 and TRBJ1-1; D is undetermined. Trimming shortened V by 4 bases and J by 0 bases, and 7 bases separated the two germline ends. Germline CDR1 SGHDT, CDR2 YYEEEE. This CDR3 is 13 amino acids long.

V usage is TRBV7-2 and J usage is TRBJ2-1; tentative D call: TRBD2 (6 bases). Between the trimmed V and J ends, which lost 0 bases and 4 bases, there was a span of 16 bases. CDR3 length: 17 amino acids. Per germline, CDR1 SGHTA and CDR2 FQGNSA. The CDR3 spells CASSLAGFRSGYNEQFF. CDR3 bases: TGTGCCAGCAGCTTAGCAGGTTTTAGGAGCGGGTACAATGAGCAGTTCTTC.

This clonotype was picked up many times. The chain carries TRBV5-1 and TRBJ2-1, with TRBD2 matching over 11 bases. The length of the CDR3 is 16 residues. With V trimmed by 3 bases and J by 5 bases, 7 bases remained unmatched. Per germline, CDR1 SGHRS and CDR2 YFSETQ. The CDR3 reads CASSSQGLAANNEQFF. The CDR3 nucleotides read TGCGCCAGCAGCTCCCAGGGACTAGCGGCGAACAATGAGCAGTTCTTC.

This clonotype was detected only a few times. The chain has TRBV5-1 and TRBJ2-7, with D unclear. The CDR3 is 13 residues long. CDR1 and CDR2 (germline): SGHRS, YFSETQ. Trimming removed 0 bases at V and 3 bases at J, with 7 bases between. Here the CDR3 reads CASSLGPNYEQYF. The CDR3 DNA sequence: TGCGCCAGCAGCTTGGGGCCTAACTACGAGCAGTACTTC.

In regard to this clonotype: A junction boundary mismatches the germline segment, possibly from a read error. The chain carries TRBV13 and TRBJ2-3, with D tentatively TRBD1 (5 bases). CDR3 length: 19 residues. Germline loops: CDR1 PRHDT, CDR2 FYEKMQ (reference sequence). Here the CDR3 DNA reads TGTGCCATCAGCTCCCCCAGGGTTTCCAGGACACTGGCGATAGATACGCAGTATTTT. The encoded protein is CAISSPRVSRTLAIDTQYF.

In its sample, this clonotype was seen a few times. V and J are TRBV20-1 and TRBJ2-2; D is undetermined. Per germline, CDR1 DFQATT and CDR2 SNEGSKA (reference sequence). Trimming cost V 3 bases and J 4 bases, with 6 bases left between them. The length of the CDR3 is 12 residues. The CDR3 region has the DNA TGCAGTGCTAGGGGTAGCACCGGGGAGCTGTTTTTT. This codes for CSARGSTGELFF.

Ten or more counts support this clonotype. The CDR3 loop is CASSGSSGRNYNEQFF. CDR3 DNA sequence: TGTGCCAGCAGCGGATCTAGCGGGAGGAATTACAATGAGCAGTTCTTC. V is TRBV9 and J is TRBJ2-1, with 11 bases identical to TRBD2. CDR1 and CDR2 from the germline V gene are SGDLS and YYNGEE. The CDR3 consists of 16 residues. Trimming took 3 bases from V and 4 from J; bases not matched to a gene: 6. The complete variable domain, with remaining parts taken from reference TRBV9 and TRBJ2-1, reads DSGVTQTPKHLITATGQRVTLRCSPRSGDLSVYWYQQSLDQGLQFLIQYYNGEERAKGNILERFSAQQFPDLHSELNLSSLELGDSALYFCASSGSSGRNYNEQFFGPGTRLTVL.

This clonotype showed up many times. The V call is TRBV12-3 or TRBV12-4, the J call TRBJ2-7; the D call may be TRBD1 or TRBD2 (6 bases each). The ends were cut back, 1 base at V and 5 bases at J, with 9 bases in the middle. There are 13 residues in the CDR3. The CDR3 spells CASSLDREDEQYV. The CDR3 DNA reads as TGTGCCAGCAGTTTAGACAGGGAGGACGAGCAGTACGTC.

This clonotype has more than one count but fewer than ten. The chain links TRBV7-9 to TRBJ2-1; TRBD1 aligns across 12 bases. V trimming: 4 bases; J trimming: 7 bases; junction bases outside the gene matches: 5. The CDR3 sequence is 15 residues long. Germline CDR1 is SEHNR and CDR2 is FQNEAQ (reference sequence). CDR3 amino acids: CASSSGQGAGNEQFF. The CDR3 coding sequence is TGTGCCAGCAGCTCGGGACAGGGGGCGGGGAATGAGCAGTTCTTC.

This clonotype was seen many times. The genes are TRBV15 and TRBJ2-4; 12 bases map to TRBD1. V lost 3 bases, J lost 0 bases, and 15 bases stayed unmatched. This CDR3 comprises 21 residues. Germline-derived CDR1 and CDR2 are LNHNV and YYDKDF (reference sequence). CDR3 DNA sequence: TGTGCCACCAGCAGCCCAAAGGGGGACAGGGGGCTGTTGGCAGCCAAAAACATTCAGTACTTC. This sequence encodes CATSSPKGDRGLLAAKNIQYF.